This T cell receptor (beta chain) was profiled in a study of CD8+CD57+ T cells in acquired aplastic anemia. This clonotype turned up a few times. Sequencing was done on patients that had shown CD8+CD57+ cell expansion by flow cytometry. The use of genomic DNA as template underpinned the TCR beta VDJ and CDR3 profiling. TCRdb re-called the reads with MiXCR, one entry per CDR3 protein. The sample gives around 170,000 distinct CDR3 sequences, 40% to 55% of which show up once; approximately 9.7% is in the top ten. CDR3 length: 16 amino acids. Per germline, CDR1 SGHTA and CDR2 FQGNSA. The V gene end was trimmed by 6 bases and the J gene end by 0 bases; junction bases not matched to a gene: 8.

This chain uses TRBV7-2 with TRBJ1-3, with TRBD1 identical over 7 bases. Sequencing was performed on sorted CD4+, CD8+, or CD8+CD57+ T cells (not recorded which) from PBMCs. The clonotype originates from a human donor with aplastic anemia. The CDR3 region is CASSLAGGFSGNTIYF. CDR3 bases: TGTGCCAGCAGTTTGGCAGGGGGATTCTCTGGAAACACCATATATTTT.